This T cell receptor beta chain is drawn from a study of radiation and T cells in renal cell carcinoma. Notes on the study in general: Top tumor clonotypes rose in blood 2 weeks post-radiation, then contracted.

The time point was: blood 2 weeks post-SBRT. The treatment denotes: 15 Gy SBRT to primary tumor, nephrectomy 4 weeks later. Clear cell pathology was present in this patient's renal cell carcinoma. This CDR3 is built from 13 residues. Germline V lookup: CDR1 SGHNT, CDR2 YENEEA. TCRdb's copy holds only in-frame clones and misses some; the assay was immunoSEQ multiplex PCR. The sample carries over 55,000 clones, roughly 72% recorded once. This clone was seen more than once but under ten times. Antigen: not known. One end of the junction does not line up with germline, which may come from a read error. This specimen consisted of blood, obtained from a patient whose treatment included radiotherapy and nephrectomy. The clonotype comes from a man in his 60s with renal cell carcinoma. The chain uses TRBV11-3 and TRBJ1-4; no reliable D call. The CDR3 sequence is CATSGATNEKLFF. CDR3 coding DNA: TGTGCCACCAGCGGTGCAACTAATGAAAAACTGTTTTTT.